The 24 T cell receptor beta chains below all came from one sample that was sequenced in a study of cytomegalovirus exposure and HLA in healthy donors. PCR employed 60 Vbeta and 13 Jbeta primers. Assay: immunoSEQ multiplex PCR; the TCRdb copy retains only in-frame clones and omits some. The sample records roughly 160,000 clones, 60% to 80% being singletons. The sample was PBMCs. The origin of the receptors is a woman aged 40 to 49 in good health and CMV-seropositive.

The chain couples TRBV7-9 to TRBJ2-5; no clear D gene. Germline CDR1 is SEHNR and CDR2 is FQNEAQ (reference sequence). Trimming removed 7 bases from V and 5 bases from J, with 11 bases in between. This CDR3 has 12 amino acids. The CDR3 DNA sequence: TGTGCCAGCACCTCTCTACGGGAGACCCAGTACTTC. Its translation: CASTSLRETQYF. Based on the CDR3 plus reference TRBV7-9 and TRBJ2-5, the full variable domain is DTGVSQNPRHKITKRGQNVTFRCDPISEHNRLYWYRQTLGQGPEFLTYFQNEAQLEKSRLLSDRFSAERPKGSFSTLEIQRTEQGDSAMYLCASTSLRETQYFGPGTRLLVL.

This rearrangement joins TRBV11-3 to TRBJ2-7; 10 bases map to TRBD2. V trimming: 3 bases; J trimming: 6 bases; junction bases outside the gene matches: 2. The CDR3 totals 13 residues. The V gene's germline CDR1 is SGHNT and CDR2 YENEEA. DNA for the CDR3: TGTGCCAGCAGCTTTTTAGCGGGGGGCGAGCAGTACTTC. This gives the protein CASSFLAGGEQYF.

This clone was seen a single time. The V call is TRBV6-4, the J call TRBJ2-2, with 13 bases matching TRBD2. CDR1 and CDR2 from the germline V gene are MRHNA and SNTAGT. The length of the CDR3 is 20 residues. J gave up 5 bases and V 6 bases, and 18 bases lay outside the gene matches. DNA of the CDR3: TGTGCCAGCAGAGGACCCGGACTAGCGGGAGCTTCGGGTGGGACCGGGGAGCTGTTTTTT. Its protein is CASRGPGLAGASGGTGELFF.

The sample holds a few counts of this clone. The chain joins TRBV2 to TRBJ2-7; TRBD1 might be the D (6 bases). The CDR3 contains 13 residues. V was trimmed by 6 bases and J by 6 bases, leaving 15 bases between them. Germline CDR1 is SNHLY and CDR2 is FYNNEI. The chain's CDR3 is CASRKSTGFEQYF. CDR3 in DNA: TGTGCCAGCAGGAAATCGACAGGCTTCGAGCAGTACTTC.

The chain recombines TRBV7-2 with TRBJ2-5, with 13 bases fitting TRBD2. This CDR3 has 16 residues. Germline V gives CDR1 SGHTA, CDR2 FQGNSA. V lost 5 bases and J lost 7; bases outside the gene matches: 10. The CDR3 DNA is TGTGCCAGCAGCCCCCGGACTAGCGGGAGTCGCGTGACCCAGTACTTC. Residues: CASSPRTSGSRVTQYF. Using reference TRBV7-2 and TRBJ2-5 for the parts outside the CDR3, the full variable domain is GAGVSQSPSNKVTEKGKDVELRCDPISGHTALYWYRQSLGQGLEFLIYFQGNSAPDKSGLPSDRFSAERTGGSVSTLTIQRTQQEDSAVYLCASSPRTSGSRVTQYFGPGTRLLVL.

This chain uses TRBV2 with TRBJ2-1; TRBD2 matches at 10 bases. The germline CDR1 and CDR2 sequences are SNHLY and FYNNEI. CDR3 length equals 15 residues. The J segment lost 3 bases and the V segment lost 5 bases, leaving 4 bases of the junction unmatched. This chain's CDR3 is CASSTTSGLYNEQFF. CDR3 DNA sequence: TGTGCCAGCAGTACGACTAGCGGGCTCTACAATGAGCAGTTCTTC.

The CDR3: CASSLGGQLNTEAFF. Written as DNA, the CDR3 is TGTGCCAGCAGCTTAGGGGGACAGCTGAACACTGAAGCTTTCTTT. The rearrangement links TRBV11-2 to TRBJ1-1, with 7 positions matching TRBD1. V gave up 1 base and J gave up 0 bases; unmatched junction bases: 2. Germline CDR1 SGHAT, CDR2 FQNNGV. This CDR3 comprises 15 residues.

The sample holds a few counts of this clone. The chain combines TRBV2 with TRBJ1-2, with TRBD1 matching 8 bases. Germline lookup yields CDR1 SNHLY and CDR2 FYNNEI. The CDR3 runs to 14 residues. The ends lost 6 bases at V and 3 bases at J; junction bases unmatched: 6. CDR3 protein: CASRQTGAYYGYTF. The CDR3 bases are TGTGCCAGCAGACAGACAGGGGCCTACTATGGCTACACCTTC. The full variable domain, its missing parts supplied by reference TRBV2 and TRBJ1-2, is EPEVTQTPSHQVTQMGQEVILRCVPISNHLYFYWYRQILGQKVEFLVSFYNNEISEKSEIFDDQFSVERPDGSNFTLKIRSTKLEDSAMYFCASRQTGAYYGYTFGSGTRLTVV.

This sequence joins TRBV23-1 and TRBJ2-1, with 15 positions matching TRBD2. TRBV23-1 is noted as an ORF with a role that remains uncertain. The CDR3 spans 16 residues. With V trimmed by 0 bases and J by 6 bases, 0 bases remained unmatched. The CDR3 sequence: CASSQSGLAGGNEQFF. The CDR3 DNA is TGCGCCAGCAGTCAATCGGGACTAGCGGGAGGCAATGAGCAGTTCTTC.

The DNA of the CDR3 is TGTGCCAGCATTAGGAATAGCAGACAAGAGACCCAGTACTTC. Its translation: CASIRNSRQETQYF. The V gene is TRBV2, the J gene TRBJ2-5, with D uncertain. The CDR3 spans 14 residues. The germline V gene encodes CDR1 SNHLY and CDR2 FYNNEI. V was clipped by 7 bases and J by 2 bases, with 14 bases between them.

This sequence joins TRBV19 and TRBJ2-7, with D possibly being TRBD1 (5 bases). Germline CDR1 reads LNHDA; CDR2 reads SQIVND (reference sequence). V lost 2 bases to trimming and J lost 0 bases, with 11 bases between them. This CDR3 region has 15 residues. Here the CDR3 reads CASSISTGYSYEQYF. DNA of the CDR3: TGTGCCAGTAGTATAAGCACAGGATACTCCTACGAGCAGTACTTC.

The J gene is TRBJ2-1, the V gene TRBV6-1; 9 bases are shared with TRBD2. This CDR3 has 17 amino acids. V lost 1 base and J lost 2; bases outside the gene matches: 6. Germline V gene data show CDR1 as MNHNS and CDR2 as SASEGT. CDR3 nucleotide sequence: TGTGCCAGCAGTGAAGGTAGCGGGAGTTATCCCTACAATGAGCAGTTCTTC. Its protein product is CASSEGSGSYPYNEQFF.

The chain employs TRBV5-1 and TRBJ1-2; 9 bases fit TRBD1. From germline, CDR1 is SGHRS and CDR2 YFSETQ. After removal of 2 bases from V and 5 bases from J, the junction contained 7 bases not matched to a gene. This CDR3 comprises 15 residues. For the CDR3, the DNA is TGCGCCAGCAGCTTTACCCGGGACAGGGATTATGGCTACACCTTC. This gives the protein CASSFTRDRDYGYTF.

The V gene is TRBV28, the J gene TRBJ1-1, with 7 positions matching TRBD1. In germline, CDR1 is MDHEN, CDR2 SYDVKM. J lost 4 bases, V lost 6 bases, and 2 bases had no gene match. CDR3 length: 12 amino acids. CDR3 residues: CASRTGSTEAFF. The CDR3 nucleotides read TGTGCCAGCAGGACAGGGTCCACTGAAGCTTTCTTT.

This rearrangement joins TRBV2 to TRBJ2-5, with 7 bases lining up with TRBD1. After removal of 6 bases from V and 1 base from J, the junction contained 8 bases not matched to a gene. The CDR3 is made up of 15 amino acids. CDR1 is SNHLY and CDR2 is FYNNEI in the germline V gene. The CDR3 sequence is CASRAQGVSQETQYF. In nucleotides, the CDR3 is TGTGCCAGCAGGGCCCAGGGGGTTAGCCAAGAGACCCAGTACTTC.

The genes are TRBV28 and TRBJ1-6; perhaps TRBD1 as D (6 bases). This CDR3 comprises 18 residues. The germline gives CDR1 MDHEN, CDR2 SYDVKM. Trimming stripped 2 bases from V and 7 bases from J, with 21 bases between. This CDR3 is CASSLNYGGARGNSPLHF. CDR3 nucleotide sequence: TGTGCCAGCAGTTTAAATTACGGGGGGGCGCGAGGCAATTCACCCCTCCACTTT.

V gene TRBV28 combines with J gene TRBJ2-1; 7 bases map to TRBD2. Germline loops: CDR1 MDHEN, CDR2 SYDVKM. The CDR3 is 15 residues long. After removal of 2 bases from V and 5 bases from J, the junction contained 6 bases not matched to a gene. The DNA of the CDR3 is TGTGCCAGCAGTTTACTGGCGGGAGACCACAATGAGCAGTTCTTC. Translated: CASSLLAGDHNEQFF.

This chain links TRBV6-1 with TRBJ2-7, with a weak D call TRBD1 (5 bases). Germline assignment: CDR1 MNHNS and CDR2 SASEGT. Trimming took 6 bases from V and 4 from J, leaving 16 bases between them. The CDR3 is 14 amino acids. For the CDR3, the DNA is TGTGCCAGCAGAAGCAATACAGGCGCATACGAGCAGTACTTC. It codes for CASRSNTGAYEQYF.

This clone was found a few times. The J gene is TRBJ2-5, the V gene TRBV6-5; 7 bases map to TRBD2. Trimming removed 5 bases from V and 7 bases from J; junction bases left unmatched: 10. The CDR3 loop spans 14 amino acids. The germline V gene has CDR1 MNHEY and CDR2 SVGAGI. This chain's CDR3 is CASSPSGDYGTQYF. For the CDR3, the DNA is TGTGCCAGCAGTCCATCCGGGGACTACGGGACCCAGTACTTC.

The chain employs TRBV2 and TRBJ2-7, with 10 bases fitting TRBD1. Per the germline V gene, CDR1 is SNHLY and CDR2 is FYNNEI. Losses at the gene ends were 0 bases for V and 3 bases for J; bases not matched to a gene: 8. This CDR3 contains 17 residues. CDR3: CASSEALVDRGNYEQYF. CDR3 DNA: TGTGCCAGCAGTGAAGCGCTTGTGGACAGGGGGAACTACGAGCAGTACTTC.

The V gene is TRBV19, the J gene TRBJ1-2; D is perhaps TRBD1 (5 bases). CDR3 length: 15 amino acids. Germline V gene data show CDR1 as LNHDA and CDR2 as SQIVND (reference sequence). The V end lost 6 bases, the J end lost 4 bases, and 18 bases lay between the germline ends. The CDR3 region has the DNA TGTGCCAGTAGAGCCGGGACTCCGACGCTCTATGGCTACACCTTC. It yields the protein CASRAGTPTLYGYTF. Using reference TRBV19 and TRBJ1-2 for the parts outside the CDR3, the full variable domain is DGGITQSPKYLFRKEGQNVTLSCEQNLNHDAMYWYRQDPGQGLRLIYYSQIVNDFQKGDIAEGYSVSREKKESFPLTVTSAQKNPTAFYLCASRAGTPTLYGYTFGSGTRLTVV.

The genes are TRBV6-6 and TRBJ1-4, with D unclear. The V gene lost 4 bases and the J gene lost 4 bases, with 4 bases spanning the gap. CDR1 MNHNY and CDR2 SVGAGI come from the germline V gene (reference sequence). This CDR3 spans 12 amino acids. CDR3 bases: TGTGCCAGCAGTTTTCTTAATGAAAAACTGTTTTTT. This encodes CASSFLNEKLFF.

DNA for the CDR3: TGCGCCAGCAGCCAACAACCAGGGGCCGCTGGGGATGGCTACACCTTC. It specifies CASSQQPGAAGDGYTF. The rearrangement joins TRBV4-1 to TRBJ1-2, with a weak D call TRBD1 (6 bases). V lost 2 bases, J lost 6 bases, and 19 bases lay in between. Germline V lookup: CDR1 MGHRA, CDR2 YSYEKL. The CDR3 has 16 residues.

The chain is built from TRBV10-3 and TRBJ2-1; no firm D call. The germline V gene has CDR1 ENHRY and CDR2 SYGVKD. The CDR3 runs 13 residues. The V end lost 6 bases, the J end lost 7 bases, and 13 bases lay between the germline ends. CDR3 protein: CAIRERGRNEQFF. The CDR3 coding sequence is TGTGCCATCAGGGAACGAGGCCGGAATGAGCAGTTCTTC.